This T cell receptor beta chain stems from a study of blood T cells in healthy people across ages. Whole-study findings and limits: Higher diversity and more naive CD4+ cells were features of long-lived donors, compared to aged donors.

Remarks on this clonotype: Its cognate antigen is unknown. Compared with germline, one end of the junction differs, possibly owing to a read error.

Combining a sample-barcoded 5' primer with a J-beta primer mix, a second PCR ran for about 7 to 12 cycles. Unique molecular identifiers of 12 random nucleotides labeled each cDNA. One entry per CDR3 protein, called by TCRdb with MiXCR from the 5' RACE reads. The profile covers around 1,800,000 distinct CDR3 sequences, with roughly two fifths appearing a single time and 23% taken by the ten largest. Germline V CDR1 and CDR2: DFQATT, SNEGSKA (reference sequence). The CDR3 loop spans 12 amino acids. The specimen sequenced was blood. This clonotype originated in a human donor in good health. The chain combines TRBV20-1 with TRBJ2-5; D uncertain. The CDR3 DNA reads TGCAGTGCCCGACGAGGCCAAGAGGCCCAGTACTTC. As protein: CSARRGQEAQYF.